In this sample, the clone carrying this T cell receptor beta chain turned up a few times. Its antigen remains unknown. The sample is drawn from a study of response to subunit inactivated influenza vaccine. A single record per CDR3 protein comes from TCRdb applying MiXCR to the RT-PCR reads. The sample records hundreds of thousands of distinct CDR3 sequences, 16% being singletons. Study-wide results and caveats: It was suggested by the authors that few new T cells are recruited by each seasonal influenza vaccination.

CDR1 and CDR2 (germline): KGHDR, SFDVKD. V lost 1 base, J lost 5 bases, and 5 bases lay in between. There are 13 residues in the CDR3. J is TRBJ2-1 and V is TRBV24-1; D remains ambiguous. Here the sequenced sample was CD4+ T cells sorted from PBMCs, taken about 23 months after vaccination. This TCR derives from a man aged 50-75 years who received an inactivated influenza vaccine. CDR3 in DNA: TGTGCCACCAGTGATTTAGAAGACAATGAGCAGTTCTTC. It is translated as CATSDLEDNEQFF.